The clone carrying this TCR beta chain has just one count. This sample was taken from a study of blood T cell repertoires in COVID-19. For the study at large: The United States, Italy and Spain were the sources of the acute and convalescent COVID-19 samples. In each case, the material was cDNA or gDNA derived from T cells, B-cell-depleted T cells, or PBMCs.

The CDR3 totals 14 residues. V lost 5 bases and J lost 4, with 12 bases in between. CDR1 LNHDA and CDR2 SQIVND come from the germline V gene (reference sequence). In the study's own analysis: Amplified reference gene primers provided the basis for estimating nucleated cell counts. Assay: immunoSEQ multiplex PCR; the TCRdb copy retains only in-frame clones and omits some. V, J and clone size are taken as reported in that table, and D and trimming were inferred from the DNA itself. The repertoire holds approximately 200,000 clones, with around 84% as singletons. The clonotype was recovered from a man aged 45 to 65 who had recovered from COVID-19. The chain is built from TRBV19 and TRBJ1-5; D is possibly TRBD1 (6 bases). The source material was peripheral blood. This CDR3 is CASSPFGQNQPQHF. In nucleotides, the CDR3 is TGTGCCAGTAGTCCTTTCGGACAGAATCAGCCCCAGCATTTT. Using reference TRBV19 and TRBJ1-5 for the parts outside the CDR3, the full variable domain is DGGITQSPKYLFRKEGQNVTLSCEQNLNHDAMYWYRQDPGQGLRLIYYSQIVNDFQKGDIAEGYSVSREKKESFPLTVTSAQKNPTAFYLCASSPFGQNQPQHFGDGTRLSIL.